The TCR beta chain under discussion was sequenced for a study of blood T cell repertoires in COVID-19. Study background: T cells, B-cell-depleted T cells, or PBMCs provided the cDNA or gDNA that served as material.

Participants spanned ages about 18 to 90 years and resided in about two dozen US areas. Participants' own reports of clinical history determined their cohort assignment. Donors in Cohort 3 counted as recovered after two negative PCRs, clearance, or symptom resolution. Clones were read by immunoSEQ multiplex PCR, and TCRdb kept only the in-frame ones, dropping some. This sample has some 300,000 clones; around 90% occur once, and the top ten carry 0.75% to 1%. CDR1 and CDR2 from the germline V gene are SGHTA and FQGNSA. This CDR3 is built from 17 residues. Trimming took 3 bases from V and 6 from J, leaving 22 bases between them.

The TCR originated in a woman aged 25 to 39 who had recovered from COVID-19. J is TRBJ2-3 and V is TRBV7-2, with D perhaps TRBD2 (5 bases). The sequenced sample was PBMCs or T cells enriched from blood (not recorded which). The CDR3, as DNA: TGTGCCAGCAGCTTCTTTAGCGTTGCGGAAATCGCGGATACGCAGTATTTT. It is translated as CASSFFSVAEIADTQYF.